A single sample is the source of the 7 T cell receptor beta chains below, sequenced in a study of blood T cell repertoires in COVID-19. Only in-frame clones appear in the TCRdb table, and some are missing; sequencing was by immunoSEQ multiplex PCR. Of 440,000 or so clones in the sample, 70% to 90% were seen once. The sample comprised peripheral blood. These receptors were collected from a woman aged 40 to 50 with COVID-19, enrolled during active disease.

The rearrangement joins TRBV5-1 to TRBJ2-5; a possible D gene is TRBD2 (6 bases). The V end lost 0 bases, the J end lost 5 bases, and 14 bases lay between the germline ends. Germline V gives CDR1 SGHRS, CDR2 YFSETQ. The CDR3 sequence is 15 residues long. The chain's CDR3 is CASSLGGGFGETQYF. CDR3 sequence (DNA): TGCGCCAGCAGCTTGGGTGGAGGGTTTGGGGAGACCCAGTACTTC.

Points on this clone: Distinct nucleotide sequences in the sample also encode this CDR3. The genes are TRBV9 and TRBJ1-2, with 8 nucleotides matching TRBD1. Trimming removed 3 bases from V and 1 base from J; junction bases left unmatched: 2. The V gene's germline CDR1 is SGDLS and CDR2 YYNGEE. The CDR3 runs to 14 residues. DNA of the CDR3: TGTGCCAGCAGCGCAGGACAGGGTAACTATGGCTACACCTTC. Translated, it gives CASSAGQGNYGYTF. Using reference TRBV9 and TRBJ1-2 for the parts outside the CDR3, the full variable domain is DSGVTQTPKHLITATGQRVTLRCSPRSGDLSVYWYQQSLDQGLQFLIQYYNGEERAKGNILERFSAQQFPDLHSELNLSSLELGDSALYFCASSAGQGNYGYTFGSGTRLTVV.

The rearrangement links TRBV27 to TRBJ2-1, with D unclear. CDR3 length: 15 residues. CDR1 MNHEY and CDR2 SMNVEV come from the germline V gene (reference sequence). The ends were cut back, 0 bases at V and 0 bases at J, with 6 bases in the middle. The CDR3 here is CASSLSANSYNEQFF. CDR3 in DNA: TGTGCCAGCAGTTTATCAGCCAACTCCTACAATGAGCAGTTCTTC.

V and J are TRBV7-3 and TRBJ2-5; 9 bases agree with TRBD2. The CDR3 spans 15 residues. CDR1 SGHTA and CDR2 FQGTGA come from the germline V gene. The ends lost 2 bases at V and 1 base at J; junction bases unmatched: 2. The CDR3 protein is CASSLAGGIQETQYF. The CDR3 DNA sequence: TGTGCCAGCAGCTTAGCGGGAGGGATCCAAGAGACCCAGTACTTC.

The genes are TRBV21-1 and TRBJ2-1; TRBD1, the table's D call, was not compared with the DNA. TRBV21-1 is labeled a pseudogene. The CDR3 sequence is 17 residues long. This CDR3 is CASSKDYRDRAYNEQFF. In DNA form, the CDR3 reads TGTGCCAGCAGCAAAGATTACCGGGACAGAGCCTACAATGAGCAGTTCTTC.

The chain links TRBV3-1 (or the pseudogene TRBV3-2) to TRBJ2-6, with D perhaps TRBD1 (5 bases). There are 16 residues in the CDR3. V dropped 4 bases and J dropped 0 bases, with 10 bases sitting between them. Germline CDR1 is LGHDT and CDR2 is YNNKEL (reference sequence). The CDR3 DNA follows: TGTGCCAGCAGCCCGACAGCATTCTCTGGGGCCAACGTCCTGACTTTC. Translating it yields CASSPTAFSGANVLTF.

V and J are TRBV29-1 and TRBJ1-2; D might be TRBD1 (5 bases). There are 15 residues in the CDR3. Germline V lookup: CDR1 SQVTM, CDR2 ANQGSEA. V was shortened by 3 bases and J by 0 bases, with 14 bases between the two germline ends. The CDR3 DNA is TGCAGCGTTGAGGGACGGAGGGAGTCTAACTATGGCTACACCTTC. As protein: CSVEGRRESNYGYTF. The whole variable domain, remainder taken from reference TRBV29-1 and TRBJ1-2, is SAVISQKPSRDICQRGTSLTIQCQVDSQVTMMFWYRQQPGQSLTLIATANQGSEATYESGFVIDKFPISRPNLTFSTLTVSNMSPEDSSIYLCSVEGRRESNYGYTFGSGTRLTVV.